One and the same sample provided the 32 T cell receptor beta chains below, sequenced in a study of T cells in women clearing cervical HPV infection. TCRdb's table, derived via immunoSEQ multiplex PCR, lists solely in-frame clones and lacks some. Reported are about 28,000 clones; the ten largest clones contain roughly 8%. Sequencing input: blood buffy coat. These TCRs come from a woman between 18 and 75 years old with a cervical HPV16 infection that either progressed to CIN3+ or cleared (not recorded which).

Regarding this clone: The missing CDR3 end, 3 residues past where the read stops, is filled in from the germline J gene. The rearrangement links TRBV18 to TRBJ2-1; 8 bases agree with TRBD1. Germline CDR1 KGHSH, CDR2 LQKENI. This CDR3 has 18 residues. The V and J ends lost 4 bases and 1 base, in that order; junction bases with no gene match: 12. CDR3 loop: CASSQRDRGYHSYNEQFF. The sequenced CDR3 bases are TGTGCCAGCTCACAAAGAGACAGGGGATACCATTCCTACAATGAG.

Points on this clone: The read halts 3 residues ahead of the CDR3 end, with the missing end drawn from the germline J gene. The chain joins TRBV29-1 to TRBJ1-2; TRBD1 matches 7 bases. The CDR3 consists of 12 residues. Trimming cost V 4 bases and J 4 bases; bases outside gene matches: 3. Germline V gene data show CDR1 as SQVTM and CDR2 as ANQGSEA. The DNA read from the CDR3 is TGCAGCGTTGGACGGACAGGCTATGGC. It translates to CSVGRTGYG. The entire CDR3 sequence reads CSVGRTGYGYTF.

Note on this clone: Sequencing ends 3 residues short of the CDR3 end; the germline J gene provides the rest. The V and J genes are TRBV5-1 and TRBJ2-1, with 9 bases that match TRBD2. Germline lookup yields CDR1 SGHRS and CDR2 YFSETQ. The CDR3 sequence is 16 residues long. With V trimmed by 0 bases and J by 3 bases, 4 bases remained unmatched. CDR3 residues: CASSLVASGVYNEQFF. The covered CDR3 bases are TGCGCCAGCAGCTTGGTTGCTAGCGGGGTCTACAATGAG.

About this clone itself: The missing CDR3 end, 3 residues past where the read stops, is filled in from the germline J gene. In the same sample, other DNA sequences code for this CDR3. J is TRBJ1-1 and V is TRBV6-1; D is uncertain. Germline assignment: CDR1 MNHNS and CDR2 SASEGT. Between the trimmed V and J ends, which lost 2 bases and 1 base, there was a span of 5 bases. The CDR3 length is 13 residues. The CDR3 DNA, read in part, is TGTGCCAGCAGTGAAAACGGGAACACTGAA. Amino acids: CASSENGNTE. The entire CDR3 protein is CASSENGNTEAFF.

Partial CDR3 DNA: TGTGCCAGCTCACGCCAAACCGGGACAGGGTTCTATGGT. Translated: CASSRQTGTGFYG. The full CDR3 sequence reads CASSRQTGTGFYGQYF. The chain carries TRBV18 and TRBJ2-4; 9 nucleotides align to TRBD1. The read terminates 3 residues ahead of where the CDR3 ends, so the germline J gene completes it. Germline V gene data show CDR1 as KGHSH and CDR2 as LQKENI. The CDR3 extends over 16 amino acids. The full variable domain, in which reference TRBV18 and TRBJ2-4 provide the parts outside the CDR3, is NAGVMQNPRHLVRRRGQEARLRCSPMKGHSHVYWYRQLPEEGLKFMVYLQKENIIDESGMPKERFSAEFPKEGPSILRIQQVVRGDSAAYFCASSRQTGTGFYGQYFGAGTRLSVL.

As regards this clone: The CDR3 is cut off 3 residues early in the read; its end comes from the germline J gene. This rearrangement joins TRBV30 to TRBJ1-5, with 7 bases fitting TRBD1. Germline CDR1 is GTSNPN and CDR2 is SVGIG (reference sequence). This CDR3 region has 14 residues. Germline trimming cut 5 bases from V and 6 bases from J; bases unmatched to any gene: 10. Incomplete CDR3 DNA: TGTGCCTGGGCCAAGGAGGGGGCGGTTCAGCCC. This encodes CAWAKEGAVQP. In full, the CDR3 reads CAWAKEGAVQPQHF.

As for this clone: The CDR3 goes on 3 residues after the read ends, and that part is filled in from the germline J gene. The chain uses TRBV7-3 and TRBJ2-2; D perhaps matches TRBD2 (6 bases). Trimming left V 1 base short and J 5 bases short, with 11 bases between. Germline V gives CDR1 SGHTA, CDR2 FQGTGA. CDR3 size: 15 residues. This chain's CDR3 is CASSLRDWGTGELFF. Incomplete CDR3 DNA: TGTGCCAGCAGCTTAAGGGACTGGGGGACCGGGGAG.

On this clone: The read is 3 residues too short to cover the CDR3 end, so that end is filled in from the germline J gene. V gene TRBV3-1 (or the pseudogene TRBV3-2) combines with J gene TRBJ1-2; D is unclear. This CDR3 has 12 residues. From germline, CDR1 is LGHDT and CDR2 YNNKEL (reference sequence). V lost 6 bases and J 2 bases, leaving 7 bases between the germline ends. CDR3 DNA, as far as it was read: TGTGCCAGCAGTGGGCAGAACTATGGC. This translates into CASSGQNYG. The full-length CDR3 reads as CASSGQNYGYTF.

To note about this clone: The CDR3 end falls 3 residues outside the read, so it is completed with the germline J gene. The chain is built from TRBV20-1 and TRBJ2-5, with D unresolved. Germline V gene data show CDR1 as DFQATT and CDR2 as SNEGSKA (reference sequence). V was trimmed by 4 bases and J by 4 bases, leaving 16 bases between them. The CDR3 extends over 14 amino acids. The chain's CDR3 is CSAKAVERLETQYF. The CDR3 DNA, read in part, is TGCAGTGCTAAGGCGGTGGAGCGTTTAGAGACC.

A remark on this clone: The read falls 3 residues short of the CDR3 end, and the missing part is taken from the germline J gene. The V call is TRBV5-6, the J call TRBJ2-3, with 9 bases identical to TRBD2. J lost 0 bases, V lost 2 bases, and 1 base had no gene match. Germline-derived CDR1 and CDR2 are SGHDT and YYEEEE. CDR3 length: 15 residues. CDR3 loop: CASSFGLASTDTQYF. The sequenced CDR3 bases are TGTGCCAGCAGCTTTGGACTAGCGAGCACAGATACG.

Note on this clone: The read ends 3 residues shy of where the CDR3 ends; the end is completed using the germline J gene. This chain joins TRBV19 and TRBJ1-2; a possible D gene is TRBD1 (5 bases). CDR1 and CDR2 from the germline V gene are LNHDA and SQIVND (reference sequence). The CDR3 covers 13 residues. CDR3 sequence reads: CASSMIGGAGYTF. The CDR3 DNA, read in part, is TGTGCCAGTAGTATGATCGGGGGAGCGGGC.

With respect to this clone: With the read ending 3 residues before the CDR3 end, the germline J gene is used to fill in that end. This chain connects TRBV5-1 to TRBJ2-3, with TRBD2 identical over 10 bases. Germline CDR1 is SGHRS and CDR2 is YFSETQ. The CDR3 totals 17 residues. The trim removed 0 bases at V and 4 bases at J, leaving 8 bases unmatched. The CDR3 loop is CASSLAASGSISDTQYF. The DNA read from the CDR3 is TGCGCCAGCAGCTTGGCGGCTAGCGGGAGTATCTCAGATACG.

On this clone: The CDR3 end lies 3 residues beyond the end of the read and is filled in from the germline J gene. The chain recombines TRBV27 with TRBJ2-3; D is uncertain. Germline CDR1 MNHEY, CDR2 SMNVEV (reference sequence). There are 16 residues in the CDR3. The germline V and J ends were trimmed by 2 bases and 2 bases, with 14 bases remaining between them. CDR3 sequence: CASSLVLRSNTDTQYF. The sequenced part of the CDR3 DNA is TGTGCCAGCAGTTTAGTCCTACGATCTAACACAGATACG.

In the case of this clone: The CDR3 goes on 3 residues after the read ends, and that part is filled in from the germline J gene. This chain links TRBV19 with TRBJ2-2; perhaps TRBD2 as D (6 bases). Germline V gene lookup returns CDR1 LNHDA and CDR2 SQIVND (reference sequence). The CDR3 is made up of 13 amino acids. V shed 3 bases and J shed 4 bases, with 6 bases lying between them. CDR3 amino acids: CASSMGGTGELFF. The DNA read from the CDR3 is TGTGCCAGTAGTATGGGGGGCACCGGGGAG.

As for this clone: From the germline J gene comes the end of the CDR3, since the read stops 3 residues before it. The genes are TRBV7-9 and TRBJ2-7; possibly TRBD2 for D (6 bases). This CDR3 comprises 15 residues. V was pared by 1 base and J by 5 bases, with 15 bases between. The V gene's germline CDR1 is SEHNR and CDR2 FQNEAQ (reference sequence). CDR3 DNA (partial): TGTGCCAGCAGCTTAGAGGCAGGGAGGCCCCACGAG. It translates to CASSLEAGRPHE. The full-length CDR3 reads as CASSLEAGRPHEQYF.

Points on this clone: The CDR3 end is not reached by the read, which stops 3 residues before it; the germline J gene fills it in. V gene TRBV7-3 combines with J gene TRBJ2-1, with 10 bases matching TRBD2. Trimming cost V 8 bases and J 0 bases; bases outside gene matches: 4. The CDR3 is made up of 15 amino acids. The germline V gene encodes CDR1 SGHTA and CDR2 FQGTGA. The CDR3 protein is CASRPSGSSYNEQFF. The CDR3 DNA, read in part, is TGTGCCAGCCGTCCTAGCGGGAGCTCCTACAATGAG.

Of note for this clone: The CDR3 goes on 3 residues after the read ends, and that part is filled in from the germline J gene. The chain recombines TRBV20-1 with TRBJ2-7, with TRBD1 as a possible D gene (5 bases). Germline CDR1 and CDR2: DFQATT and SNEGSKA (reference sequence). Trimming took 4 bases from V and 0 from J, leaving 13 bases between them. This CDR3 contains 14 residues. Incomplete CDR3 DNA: TGCAGTGCTAAAGGGGAACAGAGCTCCTACGAG. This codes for CSAKGEQSSYE. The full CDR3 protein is CSAKGEQSSYEQYF.

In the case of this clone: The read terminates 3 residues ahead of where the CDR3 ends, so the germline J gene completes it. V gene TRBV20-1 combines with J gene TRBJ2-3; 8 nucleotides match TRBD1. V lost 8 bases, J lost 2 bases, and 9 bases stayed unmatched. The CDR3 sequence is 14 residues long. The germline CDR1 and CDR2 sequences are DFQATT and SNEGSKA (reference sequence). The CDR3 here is CSTQTGAHTDTQYF. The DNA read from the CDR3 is TGCAGTACACAGACAGGGGCACACACAGATACG.

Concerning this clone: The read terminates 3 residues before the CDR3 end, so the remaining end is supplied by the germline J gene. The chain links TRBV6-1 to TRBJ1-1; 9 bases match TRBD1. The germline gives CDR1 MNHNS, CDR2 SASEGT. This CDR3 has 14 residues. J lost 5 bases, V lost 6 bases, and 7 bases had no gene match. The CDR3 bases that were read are TGTGCCAGCAGGGAACAGGGGGCAAGGACTGAA. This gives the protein CASREQGARTE. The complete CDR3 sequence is CASREQGARTEAFF.

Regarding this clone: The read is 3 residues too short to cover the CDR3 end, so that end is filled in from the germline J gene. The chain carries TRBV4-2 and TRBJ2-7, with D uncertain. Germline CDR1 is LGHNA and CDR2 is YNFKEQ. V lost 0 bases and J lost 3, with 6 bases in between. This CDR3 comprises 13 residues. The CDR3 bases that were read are TGTGCCAGCAGCCAAGATTTAGTCTACGAG. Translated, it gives CASSQDLVYE. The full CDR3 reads CASSQDLVYEQYF.

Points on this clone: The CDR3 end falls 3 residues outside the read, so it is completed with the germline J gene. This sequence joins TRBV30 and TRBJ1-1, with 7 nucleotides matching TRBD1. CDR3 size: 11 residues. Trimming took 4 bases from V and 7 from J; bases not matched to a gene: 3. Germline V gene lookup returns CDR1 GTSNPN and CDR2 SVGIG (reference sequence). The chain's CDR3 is CAWKGQIEAFF. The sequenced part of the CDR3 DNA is TGTGCCTGGAAGGGACAGATTGAA.

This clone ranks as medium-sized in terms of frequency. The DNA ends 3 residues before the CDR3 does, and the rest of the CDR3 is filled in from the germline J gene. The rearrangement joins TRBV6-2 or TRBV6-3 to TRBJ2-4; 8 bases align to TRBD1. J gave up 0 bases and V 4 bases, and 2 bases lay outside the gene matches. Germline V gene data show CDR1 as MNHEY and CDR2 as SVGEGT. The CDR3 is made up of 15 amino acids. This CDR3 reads CASSWTGLAKNIQYF. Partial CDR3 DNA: TGTGCCAGCAGTTGGACAGGGCTAGCCAAAAACATT.

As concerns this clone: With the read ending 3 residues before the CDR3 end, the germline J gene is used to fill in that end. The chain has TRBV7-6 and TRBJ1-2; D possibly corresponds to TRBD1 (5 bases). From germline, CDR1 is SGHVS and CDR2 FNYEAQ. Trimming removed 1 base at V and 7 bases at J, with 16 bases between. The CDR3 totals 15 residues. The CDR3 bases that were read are TGTGCCAGCAGCTTAGACCCCCAGGGCGAGGGTGGC. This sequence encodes CASSLDPQGEGG. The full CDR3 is CASSLDPQGEGGYTF.

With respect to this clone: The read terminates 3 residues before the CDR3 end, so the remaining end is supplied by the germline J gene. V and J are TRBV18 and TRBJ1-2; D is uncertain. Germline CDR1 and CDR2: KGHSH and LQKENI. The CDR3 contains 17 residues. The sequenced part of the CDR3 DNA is TGTGCCAGCTCACCATATAGCGGGAGCGCCAGGTTGTCTAAC. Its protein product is CASSPYSGSARLSN. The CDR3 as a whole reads CASSPYSGSARLSNYTF.

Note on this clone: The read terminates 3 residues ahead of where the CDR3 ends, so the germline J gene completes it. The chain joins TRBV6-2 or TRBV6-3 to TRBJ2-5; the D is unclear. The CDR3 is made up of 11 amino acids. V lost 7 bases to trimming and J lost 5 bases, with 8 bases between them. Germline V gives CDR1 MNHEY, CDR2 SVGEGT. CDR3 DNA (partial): TGTGCCAGCACCCTCCGGGAGACC. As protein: CASTLRET. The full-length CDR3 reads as CASTLRETQYF.

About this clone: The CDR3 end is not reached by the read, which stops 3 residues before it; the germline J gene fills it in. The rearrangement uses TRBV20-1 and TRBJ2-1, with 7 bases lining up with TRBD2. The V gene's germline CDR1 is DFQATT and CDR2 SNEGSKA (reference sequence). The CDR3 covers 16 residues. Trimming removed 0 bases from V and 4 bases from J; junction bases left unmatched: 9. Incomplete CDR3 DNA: TGCAGTGCTAGAGATTACGCGGGAGAGCGATACAATGAG. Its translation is CSARDYAGERYNE. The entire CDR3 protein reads CSARDYAGERYNEQFF.

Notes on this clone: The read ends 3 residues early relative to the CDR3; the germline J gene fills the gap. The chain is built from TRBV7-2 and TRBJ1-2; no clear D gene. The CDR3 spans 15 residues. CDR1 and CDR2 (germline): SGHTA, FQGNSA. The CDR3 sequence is CASSFTSGLTYDYTF. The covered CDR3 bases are TGTGCCAGCAGCTTTACTAGCGGGCTAACCTACGAC.

CDR3 protein: CASSAGQSEETQYF. CDR3 bases read: TGTGCCAGCAGTGCCGGACAGTCGGAAGAGACT. The gene calls are TRBV6-1 and TRBJ2-4; weak D call: TRBD1 (6 bases). The CDR3 goes on 3 residues after the read ends, and that part is filled in from the germline J gene. Germline V CDR1 and CDR2: MNHNS, SASEGT. The CDR3 runs to 14 residues.

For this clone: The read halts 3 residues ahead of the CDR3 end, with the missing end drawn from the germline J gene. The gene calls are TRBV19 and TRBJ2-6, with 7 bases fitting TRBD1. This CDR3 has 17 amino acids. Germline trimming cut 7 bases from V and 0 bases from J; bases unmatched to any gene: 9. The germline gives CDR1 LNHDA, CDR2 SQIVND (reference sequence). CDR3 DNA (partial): TGTGCCAGTAATTTTGGACAGGTCGTCTCTGGGGCCAACGTC. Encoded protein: CASNFGQVVSGANV. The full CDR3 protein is CASNFGQVVSGANVLTF.

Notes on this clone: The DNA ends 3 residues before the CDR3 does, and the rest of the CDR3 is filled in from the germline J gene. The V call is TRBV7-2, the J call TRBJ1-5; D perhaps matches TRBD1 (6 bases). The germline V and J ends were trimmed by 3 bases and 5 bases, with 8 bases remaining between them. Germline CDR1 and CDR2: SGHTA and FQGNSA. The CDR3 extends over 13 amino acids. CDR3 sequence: CASSFGGHQPQHF. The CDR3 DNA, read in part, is TGTGCCAGCAGCTTCGGGGGGCATCAGCCC.

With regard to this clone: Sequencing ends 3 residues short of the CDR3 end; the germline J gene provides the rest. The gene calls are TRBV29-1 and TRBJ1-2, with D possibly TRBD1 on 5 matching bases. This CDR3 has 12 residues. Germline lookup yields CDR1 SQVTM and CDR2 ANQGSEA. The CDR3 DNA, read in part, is TGCAGCGTTGACGTGGGGGGTCAGCGC. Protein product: CSVDVGGQR. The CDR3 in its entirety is CSVDVGGQRYTF. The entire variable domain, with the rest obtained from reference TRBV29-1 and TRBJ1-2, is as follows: SAVISQKPSRDICQRGTSLTIQCQVDSQVTMMFWYRQQPGQSLTLIATANQGSEATYESGFVIDKFPISRPNLTFSTLTVSNMSPEDSSIYLCSVDVGGQRYTFGSGTRLTVV.

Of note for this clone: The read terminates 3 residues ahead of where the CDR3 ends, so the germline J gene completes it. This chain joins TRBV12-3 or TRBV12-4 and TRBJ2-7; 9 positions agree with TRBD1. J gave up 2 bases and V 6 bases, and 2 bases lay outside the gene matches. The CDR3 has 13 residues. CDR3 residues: CASSNRGPYEQYF. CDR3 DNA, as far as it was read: TGTGCCAGCAGCAACAGGGGGCCCTACGAG.